This T cell receptor beta chain was recovered during a study of cytomegalovirus exposure and HLA in healthy donors. Study-wide findings and caveats: Trimming of TCR beta V- and J-genes showed a link, identified in a later analysis, to a missense DCLRE1C variant.

This clone was counted between two and nine times. Its antigen is unidentified. Vbeta (60) and Jbeta (13) primers were used in the PCR. This table comes from immunoSEQ multiplex PCR, and its TCRdb copy is limited to in-frame clones, with some not included. Of 170,000 or so clones detected, 80% to 90% appear once; the ten largest clones hold 5% to 7.5%. What was sequenced was PBMCs. The receptor was isolated from a man over 45 in good health and CMV-seropositive.

CDR3 bases: TGTGCCAGCAGTTTAGGGCCAGGTCTATCCTATGAGCAGTTCTTC. Translation: CASSLGPGLSYEQFF. This chain connects TRBV27 to TRBJ2-1, with D unresolved. The CDR3 totals 15 residues. Germline CDR1 reads MNHEY; CDR2 reads SMNVEV (reference sequence). Trimming removed 2 bases at V and 8 bases at J, with 16 bases between.